This record covers a single TCR beta chain. It lacks a known antigen. No much larger clonotype is one base removed from it; base qualities were not supplied. TCRbeta CDR3 regions were amplified from genomic DNA using the immunoSEQ Assay, a bias-controlled multiplex PCR. From the authors' description of their analysis: The number of nucleated cells in each sample was estimated from the amplification of reference gene primers within the assay. Sequence reads were collapsed and filtered to measure the absolute abundance of every unique TCRbeta CDR3 rearrangement. For each sample, productive Simpson clonality was calculated as the square root of Simpson's diversity index across productive rearrangements. TCRdb holds this immuneACCESS table with in-frame rearrangements only. Some clones are missing; in checked studies, unresolved V genes explain under half, and the rest has no known cause. The V and J calls and the clone size are those of that table, but D and trimming were determined from the DNA. Recorded for this sample are 250,000 to 300,000 clones; about 90% of them occurred a single time. The biggest ten clones account for around 10% of the sample.

This entry comes from a study of blood T cell repertoires in COVID-19 (dated by TCRdb to the early 2020s). General notes on the study: Samples from collaborators originated in the United States, Italy and Spain and spanned both the acute and convalescent phases of COVID-19. The prospective study material was composed of cDNA or gDNA derived from T cells, B-cell-depleted T cells, or PBMCs. The dataset comprised deeply sampled blood TCRbeta repertoires from subjects exposed to, actively infected with, or recovered from COVID-19. The repertoires were made available in a free public database intended to serve as a resource for research on the immune response to SARS-CoV-2. The samples were drawn from the first 160 participants of the ongoing ImmuneRACE study and from under 1,500 subjects provided by 6 global collaborators. Sample metadata almost always included a de-identified subject ID, COVID-19 status, age in years and sex. Where available, HLA class I and class II types were taken from metadata supplied by the sample provider and were not determined by assay-based typing. The paper's findings and limits, for the study overall: The amount of clinical and demographic metadata varied by source and participant and was provided uncurated.

V is pared back by 3 bases and J by 8 bases, with 10 bases lying between the germline termini. Looking up the germline V gene yields CDR1 MDHEN and CDR2 SYDVKM. Spanning cysteine to phenylalanine, the CDR3 consists of 13 amino acids. The DNA shown is the 39-base CDR3, in frame from base 1. One collaborating source in Seattle enrolled patients during active infection and followed them longitudinally through the course of disease. Collaborating institutions collected whole blood in K2EDTA tubes following their own protocols. For TCRbeta analysis, collaborators shipped samples in one of three forms: frozen whole blood, isolated PBMCs, or DNA extracted from either of those sample types.

Material: peripheral blood. The sequence joins TRBV28 to TRBJ1-4; the D segment cannot be called with confidence. The source of this sequence is a woman in her thirties with COVID-19, enrolled during active disease. The bases read TGTGCCAGCAGTTTGAGGGATAGGGAAAAACTGTTTTTT. It codes for CASSLRDREKLFF.